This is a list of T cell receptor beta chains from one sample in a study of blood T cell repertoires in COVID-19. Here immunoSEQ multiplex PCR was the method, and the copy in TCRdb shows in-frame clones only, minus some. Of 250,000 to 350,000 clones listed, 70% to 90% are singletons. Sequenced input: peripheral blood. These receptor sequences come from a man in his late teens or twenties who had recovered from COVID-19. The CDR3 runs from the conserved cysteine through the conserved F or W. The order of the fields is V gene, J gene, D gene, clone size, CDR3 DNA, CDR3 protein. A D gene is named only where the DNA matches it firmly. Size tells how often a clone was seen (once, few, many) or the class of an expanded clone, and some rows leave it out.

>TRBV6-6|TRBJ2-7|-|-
TGTGCCAGCAGTTACTCGAGGCTTTCCTACGAGCAGTACTTC
CASSYSRLSYEQYF
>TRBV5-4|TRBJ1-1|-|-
TGTGCCAGCAGCTTGGGGCAGGCTTCGACTGAAGCTTTCTTT
CASSLGQASTEAFF
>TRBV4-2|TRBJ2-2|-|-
TGTGCCAGCAGCCAAGGACTCCACACCGGGGAGCTGTTTTTT
CASSQGLHTGELFF
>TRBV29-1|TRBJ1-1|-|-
TGCAGCGGCACCAGGGGAATGAACACTGAAGCTTTCTTT
CSGTRGMNTEAFF
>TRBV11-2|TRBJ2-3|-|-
TGTGCCAGCAGCTTGACGGCAGGGGACACAGATACGCAGTATTTT
CASSLTAGDTDTQYF
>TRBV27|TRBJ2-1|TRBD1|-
TGTGCCAGCAGTGAGGACAGGGAATACAATGAGCAGTTCTTC
CASSEDREYNEQFF
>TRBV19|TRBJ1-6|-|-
TGTGCCAGTTCGAGCTCCTATAATTCACCCCTCCACTTT
CASSSSYNSPLHF
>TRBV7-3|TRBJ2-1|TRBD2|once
TGTGCCAGCAGCCCCGGGGCTAGCGGGAGGGGTGAGCAGTTCTTC
CASSPGASGRGEQFF
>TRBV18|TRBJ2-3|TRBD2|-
TGTGCCAGCTCCTTTACGGGGGGGCCAAACGTTGATACGCAGTATTTT
CASSFTGGPNVDTQYF
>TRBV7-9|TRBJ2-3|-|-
TGTGCCAGCATCCAGTCCCAACAGCGCACAGATACGCAGTATTTT
CASIQSQQRTDTQYF
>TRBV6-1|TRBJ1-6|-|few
TGTGCCAGCAGCGAAGGGAGCAATTCACCCCTCCACTTT
CASSEGSNSPLHF
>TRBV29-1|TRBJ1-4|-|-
TGCAGCGCCAACAGGGCAGGTGCTAATGAAAAACTGTTTTTT
CSANRAGANEKLFF
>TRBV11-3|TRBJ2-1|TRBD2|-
TGTGCCAGCAGCTGGCGGGGGTCCGTCTTTGCCGAGCAGTTCTTC
CASSWRGSVFAEQFF
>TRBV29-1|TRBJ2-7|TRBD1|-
TGCAGCGTTGATCTCCCAGGGGGTTGGCACGAGCAGTACTTC
CSVDLPGGWHEQYF
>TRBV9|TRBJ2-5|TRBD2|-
TGTGCCAGCAGCGCTACTCTAGCGGGAGGGAACCAAGAGACCCAGTACTTC
CASSATLAGGNQETQYF
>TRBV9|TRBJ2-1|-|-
TGTGCCAGCAGCGCCGGGACTGCCTCCTACAATGAGCAGTTCTTC
CASSAGTASYNEQFF
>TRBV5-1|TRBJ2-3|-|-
TGCGCCAGCAGCCCCGGTATAGCGGAATTCACAGATACGCAGTATTTT
CASSPGIAEFTDTQYF
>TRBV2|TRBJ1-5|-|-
TGTGCCAGCAGTGACCACAGACTAGGGAGCAATCAGCCCCAGCATTTT
CASSDHRLGSNQPQHF
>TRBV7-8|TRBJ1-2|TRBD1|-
TGTGCCAGCAGCTCAAGTTACGGACAGGGTAAAAACTATGGCTACACCTTC
CASSSSYGQGKNYGYTF
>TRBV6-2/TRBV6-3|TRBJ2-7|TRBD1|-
TGTGCCAGCAGCCTTTACGGACAGGGGGCGATCGAGCAGTACTTC
CASSLYGQGAIEQYF
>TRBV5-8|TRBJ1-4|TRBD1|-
TGTGCCAGCAGCCCGGGACAGGGGTATGAAAAACTGTTTTTT
CASSPGQGYEKLFF
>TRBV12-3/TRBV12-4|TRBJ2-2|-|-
TGTGCCAGCAGTTCGCGGCCCGGGGAGCTGTTTTTT
CASSSRPGELFF
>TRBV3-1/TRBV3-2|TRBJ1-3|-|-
TGTGCCAGCAGCCGGGCGGGGGCGCGGGGAAACACCATATATTTT
CASSRAGARGNTIYF
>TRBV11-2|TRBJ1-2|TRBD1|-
TGTGCCAGCAGCACCCGGGACAGGGAGGTTGATGGCTACACCTTC
CASSTRDREVDGYTF
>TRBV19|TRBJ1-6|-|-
TGTGCCAGTAGTATGTCAAATTCACCCCTCCACTTT
CASSMSNSPLHF
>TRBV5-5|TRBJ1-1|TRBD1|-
TGTGCCAGCAGCCGGGACAGGGGGAGGATGAACACTGAAGCTTTCTTT
CASSRDRGRMNTEAFF